These 10 T cell receptor beta chains originate from one sample sequenced in a study of T cell responses to AZD1222 COVID-19 vaccine. The assay was immunoSEQ multiplex PCR, and TCRdb's table has in-frame clones only and misses some. The table records around 110,000 clones, about 92% of them present only once. Sequences were derived from peripheral blood, sampled on day 0 of AZD1222 vaccination. Every receptor here comes from an adult in good health.

The chain has TRBV5-1 and TRBJ1-1, with 8 positions matching TRBD1. The CDR3 contains 16 residues. The junction had 8 bases not matched to a gene; V was cut back by 3 bases and J by 1 base. Germline V gives CDR1 SGHRS, CDR2 YFSETQ. CDR3 residues: CASSSTGGRENTEAFF. Here the CDR3 DNA reads TGCGCCAGCAGCTCCACAGGGGGGCGAGAGAACACTGAAGCTTTCTTT.

This clone was observed a single time. The V call is TRBV9, the J call TRBJ1-1; TRBD1 matches 8 bases. The CDR3 has 16 amino acids. The germline gives CDR1 SGDLS, CDR2 YYNGEE. Trimming removed 4 bases from V and 3 bases from J; junction bases left unmatched: 11. The CDR3 loop reads CASSLGQGLMDTEAFF. The CDR3 DNA sequence: TGTGCCAGCAGCCTTGGACAGGGATTAATGGACACTGAAGCTTTCTTT.

The rearrangement links TRBV19 to TRBJ2-1, with D tentatively TRBD2 (5 bases). V lost 3 bases and J lost 8, with 5 bases in between. CDR3 length: 11 residues. Germline-derived CDR1 and CDR2 are LNHDA and SQIVND (reference sequence). CDR3 coding DNA: TGTGCCAGTAGTATCGGGGATGAGCAGTTCTTC. Its protein is CASSIGDEQFF.

A remark on this clone: This sample also contains other DNA sequences that code for the same CDR3. V is TRBV11-3 and J is TRBJ1-1; D unclear. The CDR3 is 13 amino acids. With 0 bases removed from V and 0 bases from J, the gap between germline ends came to 2 bases. CDR1 is SGHNT, CDR2 YENEEA, per germline. CDR3 residues: CASSLEMNTEAFF. The CDR3 DNA follows: TGTGCCAGCAGCTTAGAAATGAACACTGAAGCTTTCTTT.

The DNA of the CDR3 is TGCGCCAGCAGTTCGACAGGGCGGGAAAATGAAAAACTGTTTTTT. Protein sequence: CASSSTGRENEKLFF. The gene calls are TRBV5-1 and TRBJ1-4; 7 bases map to TRBD1. V shed 5 bases and J 5 bases; nucleotides not matched to a gene: 9. The CDR3 is made up of 15 amino acids. Germline CDR1 SGHRS, CDR2 YFSETQ.

As to this clone: This likely comes from a read error, as the CDR3 has no conserved phenylalanine or tryptophan at its end. The DNA is left out, because the CDR3 cannot be placed on it with certainty; the CDR3 is given as TCRdb lists it. This chain uses TRBV5-8 with TRBJ1-1; TRBD1, as called in the table, went unchecked against the DNA. The CDR3 is 14 amino acids long, termini counted. CDR1 and CDR2 (germline): SGHTS, YDEGEE. This CDR3 is CASSSPGDKTVYHL.

The chain joins TRBV28 to TRBJ2-7; 10 bases match TRBD2. Germline CDR1 MDHEN, CDR2 SYDVKM. This CDR3 is 14 amino acids long. The ends lost 2 bases at V and 5 bases at J; junction bases unmatched: 3. The DNA of the CDR3 is TGTGCCAGCAGTTTAAGCGGGAGGGATCACGAGCAGTACTTC. Its protein is CASSLSGRDHEQYF.

This clone was seen more than once but under ten times. V is TRBV10-3 and J is TRBJ2-7; D remains unclear. V dropped 4 bases and J dropped 1 base, with 11 bases sitting between them. The CDR3 totals 14 residues. Germline CDR1 reads ENHRY; CDR2 reads SYGVKD. The CDR3 region is CAISVGQSSYEQYF. The CDR3 DNA reads TGTGCCATCAGTGTAGGGCAGTCGTCCTACGAGCAGTACTTC.

The genes are TRBV6-5 and TRBJ1-1; possible D gene TRBD1, 6 bases. Trimming stripped 2 bases from V and 1 base from J, with 8 bases between. The germline CDR1 and CDR2 sequences are MNHEY and SVGAGI. CDR3 size: 14 residues. This CDR3 reads CASSYGGQNTEAFF. CDR3 coding DNA: TGTGCCAGCAGTTACGGGGGGCAGAACACTGAAGCTTTCTTT.

This sequence joins TRBV27 and TRBJ2-1, with 10 bases fitting TRBD1. Trimming removed 4 bases from V and 5 bases from J; junction bases left unmatched: 11. The CDR3 is made up of 17 amino acids. CDR1 and CDR2 from the germline V gene are MNHEY and SMNVEV (reference sequence). CDR3 amino acids: CASSSTGGWLYNNEQFF. The CDR3 region has the DNA TGTGCCAGCAGTTCGACAGGGGGCTGGCTTTACAACAATGAGCAGTTCTTC.